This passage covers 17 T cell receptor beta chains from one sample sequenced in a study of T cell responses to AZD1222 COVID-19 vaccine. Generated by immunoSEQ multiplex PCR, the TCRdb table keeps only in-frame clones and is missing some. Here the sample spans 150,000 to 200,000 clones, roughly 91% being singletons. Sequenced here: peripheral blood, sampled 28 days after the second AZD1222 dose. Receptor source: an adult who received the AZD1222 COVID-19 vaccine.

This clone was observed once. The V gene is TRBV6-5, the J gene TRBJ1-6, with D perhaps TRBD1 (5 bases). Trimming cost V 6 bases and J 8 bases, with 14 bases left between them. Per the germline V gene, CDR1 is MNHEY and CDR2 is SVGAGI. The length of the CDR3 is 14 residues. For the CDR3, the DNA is TGTGCCAGCAGCTCCGGGGGTACCGATTCACCCCTCCACTTT. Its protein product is CASSSGGTDSPLHF.

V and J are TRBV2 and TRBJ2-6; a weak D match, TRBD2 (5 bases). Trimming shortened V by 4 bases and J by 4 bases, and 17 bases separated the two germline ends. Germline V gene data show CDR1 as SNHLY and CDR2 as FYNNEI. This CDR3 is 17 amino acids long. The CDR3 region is CASSGAGRGKGANVLTF. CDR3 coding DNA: TGTGCCAGCAGTGGGGCGGGTCGTGGGAAAGGGGCCAACGTCCTGACTTTC.

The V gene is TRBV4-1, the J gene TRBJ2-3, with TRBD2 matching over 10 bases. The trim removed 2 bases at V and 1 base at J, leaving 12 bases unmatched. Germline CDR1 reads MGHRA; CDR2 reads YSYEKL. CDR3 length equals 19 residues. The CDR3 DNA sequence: TGCGCCAGCAGCCAACGGGGGAGGAGTCTAGCGGGGGGCACAGATACGCAGTATTTT. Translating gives CASSQRGRSLAGGTDTQYF.

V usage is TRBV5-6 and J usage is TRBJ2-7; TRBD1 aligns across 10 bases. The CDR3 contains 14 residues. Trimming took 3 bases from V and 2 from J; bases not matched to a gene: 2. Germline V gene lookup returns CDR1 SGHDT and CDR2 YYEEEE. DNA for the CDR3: TGTGCCAGCAGCTCGACAGGGGGCCCCTACGAGCAGTACTTC. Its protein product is CASSSTGGPYEQYF.

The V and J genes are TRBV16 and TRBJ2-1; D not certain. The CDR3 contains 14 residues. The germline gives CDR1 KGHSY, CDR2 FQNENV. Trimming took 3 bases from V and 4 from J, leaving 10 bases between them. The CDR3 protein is CASSQGRRYNEQFF. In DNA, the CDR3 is TGTGCCAGCAGCCAGGGCAGAAGGTACAATGAGCAGTTCTTC.

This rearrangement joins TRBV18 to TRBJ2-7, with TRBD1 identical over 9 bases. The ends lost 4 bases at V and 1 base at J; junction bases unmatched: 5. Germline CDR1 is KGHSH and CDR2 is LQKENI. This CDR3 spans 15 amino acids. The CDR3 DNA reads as TGTGCCAGCTCACAACCGGGACAGGGATCCTACGAGCAGTACTTC. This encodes CASSQPGQGSYEQYF.

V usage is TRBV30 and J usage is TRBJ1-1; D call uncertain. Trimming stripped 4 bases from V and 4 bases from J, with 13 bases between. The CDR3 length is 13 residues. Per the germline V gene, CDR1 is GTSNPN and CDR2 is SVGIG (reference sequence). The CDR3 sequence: CAWKRLVSTEAFF. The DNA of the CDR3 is TGTGCCTGGAAAAGGTTGGTCTCCACTGAAGCTTTCTTT.

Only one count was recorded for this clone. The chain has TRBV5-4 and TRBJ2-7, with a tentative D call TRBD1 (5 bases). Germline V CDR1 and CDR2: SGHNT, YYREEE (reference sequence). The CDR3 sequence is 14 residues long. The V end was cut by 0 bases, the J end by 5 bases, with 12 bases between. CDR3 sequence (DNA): TGTGCCAGCAGCTTGGAGGGCAGGGTCCACGAGCAGTACTTC. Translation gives CASSLEGRVHEQYF.

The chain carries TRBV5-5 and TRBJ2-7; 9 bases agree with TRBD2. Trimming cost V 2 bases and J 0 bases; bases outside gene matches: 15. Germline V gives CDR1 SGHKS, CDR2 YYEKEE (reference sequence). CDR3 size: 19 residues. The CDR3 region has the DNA TGTGCCAGCAGCTTAATTGGTTCTAGCGGGGCCGCGAGCTCCTACGAGCAGTACTTC. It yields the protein CASSLIGSSGAASSYEQYF.

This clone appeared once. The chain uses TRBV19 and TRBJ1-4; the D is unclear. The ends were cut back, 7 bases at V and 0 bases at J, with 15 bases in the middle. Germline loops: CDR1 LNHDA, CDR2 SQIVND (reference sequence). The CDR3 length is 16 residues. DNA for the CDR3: TGTGCCAGTACCTTCGACGGTATTGCAACTAATGAAAAACTGTTTTTT. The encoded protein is CASTFDGIATNEKLFF.

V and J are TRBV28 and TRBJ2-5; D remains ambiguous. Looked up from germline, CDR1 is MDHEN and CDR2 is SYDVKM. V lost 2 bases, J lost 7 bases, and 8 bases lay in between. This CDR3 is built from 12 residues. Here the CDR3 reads CASSLPSRTQYF. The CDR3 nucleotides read TGTGCCAGCAGTTTACCCTCAAGGACCCAGTACTTC.

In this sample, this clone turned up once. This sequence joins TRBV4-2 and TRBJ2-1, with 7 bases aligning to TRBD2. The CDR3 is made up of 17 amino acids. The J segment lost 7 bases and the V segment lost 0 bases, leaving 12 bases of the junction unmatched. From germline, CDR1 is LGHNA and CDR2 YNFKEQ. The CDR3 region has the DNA TGTGCCAGCAGCCAAGATGGAACAGCGGGAAAGGCGAATGAGCAGTTCTTC. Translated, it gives CASSQDGTAGKANEQFF.

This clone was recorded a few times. CDR3 nucleotide sequence: TGCAGTGCTAGTGCGCCTAGCGGGACTTTCTACGAGCAGTACTTC. It specifies CSASAPSGTFYEQYF. The V call is TRBV20-1, the J call TRBJ2-7; 9 bases agree with TRBD2. After removal of 3 bases from V and 3 bases from J, the junction contained 9 bases not matched to a gene. The CDR3 is 15 amino acids. The germline gives CDR1 DFQATT, CDR2 SNEGSKA (reference sequence).

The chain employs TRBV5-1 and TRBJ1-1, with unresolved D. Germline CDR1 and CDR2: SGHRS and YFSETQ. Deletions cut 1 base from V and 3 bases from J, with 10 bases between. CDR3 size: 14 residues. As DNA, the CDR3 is TGCGCCAGCAGCTTGTACACCCGGGACACTGAAGCTTTCTTT. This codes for CASSLYTRDTEAFF.

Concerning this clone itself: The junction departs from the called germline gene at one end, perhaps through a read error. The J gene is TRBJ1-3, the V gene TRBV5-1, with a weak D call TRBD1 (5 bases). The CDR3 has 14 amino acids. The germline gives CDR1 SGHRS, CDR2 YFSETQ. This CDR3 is CASTQGTGGHTIYF. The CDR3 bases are TGCGCCAGCACCCAGGGAACAGGTGGACACACCATATATTTT.

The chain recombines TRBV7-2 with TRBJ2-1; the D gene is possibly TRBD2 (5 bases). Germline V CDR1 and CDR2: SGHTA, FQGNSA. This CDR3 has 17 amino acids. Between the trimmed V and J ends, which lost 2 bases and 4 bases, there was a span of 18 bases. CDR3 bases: TGTGCCAGCAGCTTATTCCCGACTACAATGGGGTACAATGAGCAGTTCTTC. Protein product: CASSLFPTTMGYNEQFF.

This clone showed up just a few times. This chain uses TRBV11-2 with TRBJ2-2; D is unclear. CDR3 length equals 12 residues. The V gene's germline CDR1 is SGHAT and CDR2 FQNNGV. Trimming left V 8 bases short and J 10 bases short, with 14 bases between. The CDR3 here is CASRWPDEELFF. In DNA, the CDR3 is TGTGCCAGCCGTTGGCCGGACGAGGAGCTGTTTTTT.